This TCR beta chain stems from a study of T cells after yellow fever vaccination. General observations from the study: The secondary response showed a weaker magnitude and a faster peak, day 5 versus 15. After the booster, approximately 96% of CD4 and roughly nine tenths of CD8 primary-response clones were re-detected.

UMIs and a universal primer site were added when TCR cDNA was made by 5'RACE template switching. TCRdb reprocessed the 5' RACE reads with MiXCR, giving one entry per CDR3 protein. In the table there are about 300,000 distinct CDR3 sequences, around 6.8% of which are singletons. This clonotype turned up a few times. Its matching antigen is unknown. The sample was PBMCs, taken approximately 40 days after the first yellow fever vaccination. The receptor was isolated from a man aged 18 to 29 who received the YFV17D yellow fever vaccine.

CDR3 sequence reads: CAISESAETQYF. DNA of the CDR3: TGTGCCATCAGTGAGTCGGCGGAGACCCAGTACTTC. The chain combines TRBV10-3 with TRBJ2-5; D is unresolved. The V end was cut by 0 bases, the J end by 5 bases, with 4 bases between. There are 12 residues in the CDR3. In germline, CDR1 is ENHRY, CDR2 SYGVKD.